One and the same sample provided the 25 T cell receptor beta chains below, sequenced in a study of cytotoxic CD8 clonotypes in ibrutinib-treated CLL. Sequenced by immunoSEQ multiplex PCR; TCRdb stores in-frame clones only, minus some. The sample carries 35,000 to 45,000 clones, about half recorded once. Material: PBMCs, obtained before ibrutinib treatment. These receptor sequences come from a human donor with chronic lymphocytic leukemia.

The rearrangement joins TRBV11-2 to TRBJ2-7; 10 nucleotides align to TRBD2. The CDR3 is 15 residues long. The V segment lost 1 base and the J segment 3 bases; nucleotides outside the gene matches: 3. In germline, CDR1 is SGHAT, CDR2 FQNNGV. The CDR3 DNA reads TGTGCCAGCAGCTTAGTAGCGGGGGGTTTCTACGAGCAGTACTTC. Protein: CASSLVAGGFYEQYF.

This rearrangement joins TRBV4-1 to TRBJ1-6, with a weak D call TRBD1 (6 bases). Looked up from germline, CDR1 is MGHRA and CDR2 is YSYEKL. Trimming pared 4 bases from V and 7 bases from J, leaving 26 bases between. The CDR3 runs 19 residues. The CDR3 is CASSPKVQGEGVGNSPLHF. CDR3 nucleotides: TGCGCCAGCAGCCCGAAGGTACAGGGAGAGGGGGTGGGGAATTCACCCCTCCACTTT.

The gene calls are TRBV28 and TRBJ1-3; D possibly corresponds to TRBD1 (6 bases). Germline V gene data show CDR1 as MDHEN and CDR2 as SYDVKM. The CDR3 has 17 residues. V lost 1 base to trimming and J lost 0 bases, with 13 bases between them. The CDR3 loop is CASSLSPGGLSGNTIYF. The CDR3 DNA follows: TGTGCCAGCAGTTTATCACCTGGGGGCCTCTCTGGAAACACCATATATTTT.

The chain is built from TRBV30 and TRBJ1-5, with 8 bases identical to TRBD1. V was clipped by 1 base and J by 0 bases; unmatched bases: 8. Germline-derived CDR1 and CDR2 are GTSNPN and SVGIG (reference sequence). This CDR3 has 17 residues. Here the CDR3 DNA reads TGTGCCTGGAGTGGCACAGGGGGATCCGCTAGCAATCAGCCCCAGCATTTT. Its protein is CAWSGTGGSASNQPQHF.

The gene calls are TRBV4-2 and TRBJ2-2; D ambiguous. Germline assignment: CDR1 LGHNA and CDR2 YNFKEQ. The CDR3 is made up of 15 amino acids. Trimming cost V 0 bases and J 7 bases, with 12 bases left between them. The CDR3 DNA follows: TGTGCCAGCAGCCAAGAGTCTCTGATTTTCGGGGAGCTGTTTTTT. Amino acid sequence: CASSQESLIFGELFF.

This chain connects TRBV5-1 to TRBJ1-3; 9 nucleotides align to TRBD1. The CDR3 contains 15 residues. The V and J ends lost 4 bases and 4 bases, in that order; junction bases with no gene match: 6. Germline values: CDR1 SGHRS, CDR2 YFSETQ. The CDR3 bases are TGCGCCAGCAGCGACGACAGGGGGTCGGGAAACACCATATATTTT. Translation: CASSDDRGSGNTIYF.

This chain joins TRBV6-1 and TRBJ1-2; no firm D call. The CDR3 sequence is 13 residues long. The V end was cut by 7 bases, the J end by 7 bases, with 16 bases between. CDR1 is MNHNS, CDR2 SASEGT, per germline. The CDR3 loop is CASTPGRVTGYTF. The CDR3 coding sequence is TGTGCCAGCACGCCGGGGAGGGTAACTGGCTACACCTTC.

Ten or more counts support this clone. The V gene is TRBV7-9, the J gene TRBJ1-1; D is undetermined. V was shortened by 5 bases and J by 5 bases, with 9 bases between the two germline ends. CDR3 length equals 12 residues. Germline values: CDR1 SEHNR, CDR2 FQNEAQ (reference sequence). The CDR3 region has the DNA TGTGCCAGCAGCCATAGGGAGACTGAAGCTTTCTTT. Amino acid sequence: CASSHRETEAFF. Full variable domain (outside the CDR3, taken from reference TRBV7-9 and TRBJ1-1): DTGVSQNPRHKITKRGQNVTFRCDPISEHNRLYWYRQTLGQGPEFLTYFQNEAQLEKSRLLSDRFSAERPKGSFSTLEIQRTEQGDSAMYLCASSHRETEAFFGQGTRLTVV.

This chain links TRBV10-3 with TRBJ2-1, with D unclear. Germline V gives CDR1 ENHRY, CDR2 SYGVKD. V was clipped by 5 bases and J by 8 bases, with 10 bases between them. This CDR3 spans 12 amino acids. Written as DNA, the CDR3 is TGTGCCATCAGTTACAATAGTGATGAGCAGTTCTTC. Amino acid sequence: CAISYNSDEQFF.

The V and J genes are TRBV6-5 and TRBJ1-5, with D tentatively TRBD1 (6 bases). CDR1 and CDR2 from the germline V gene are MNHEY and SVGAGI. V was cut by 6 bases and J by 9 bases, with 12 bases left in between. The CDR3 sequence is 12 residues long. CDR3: CASRNRVGPQHF. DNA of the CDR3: TGTGCCAGCAGGAACAGGGTTGGGCCCCAGCATTTT.

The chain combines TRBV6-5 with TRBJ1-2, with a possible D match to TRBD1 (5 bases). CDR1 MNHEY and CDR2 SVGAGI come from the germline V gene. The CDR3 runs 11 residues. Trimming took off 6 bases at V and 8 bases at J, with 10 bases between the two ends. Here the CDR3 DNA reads TGTGCCAGCAGGGACCAGGGCGGCTACACCTTC. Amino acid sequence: CASRDQGGYTF.

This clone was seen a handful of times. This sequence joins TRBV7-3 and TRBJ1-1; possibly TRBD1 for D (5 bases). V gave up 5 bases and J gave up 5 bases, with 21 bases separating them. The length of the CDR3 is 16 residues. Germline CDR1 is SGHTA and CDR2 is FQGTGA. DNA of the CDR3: TGTGCCAGCAGCCGATTAGGGCCCTCTCCAGGGACTGAAGCTTTCTTT. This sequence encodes CASSRLGPSPGTEAFF.

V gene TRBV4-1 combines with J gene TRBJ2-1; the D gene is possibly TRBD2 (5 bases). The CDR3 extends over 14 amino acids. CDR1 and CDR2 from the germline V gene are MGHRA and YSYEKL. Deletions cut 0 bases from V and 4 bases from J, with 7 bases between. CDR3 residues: CASSQDREYNEQFF. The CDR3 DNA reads TGCGCCAGCAGCCAAGATCGGGAATACAATGAGCAGTTCTTC.

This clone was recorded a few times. In DNA, the CDR3 is TGTGCCAGCAGCAGACAGGGTAACTATGGCTACACCTTC. This codes for CASSRQGNYGYTF. The V gene is TRBV13, the J gene TRBJ1-2, with 7 bases identical to TRBD1. V shed 5 bases, J shed 1 base, and the junction held 1 base outside the gene matches. Germline CDR1 is PRHDT and CDR2 is FYEKMQ (reference sequence). This CDR3 region has 13 residues.

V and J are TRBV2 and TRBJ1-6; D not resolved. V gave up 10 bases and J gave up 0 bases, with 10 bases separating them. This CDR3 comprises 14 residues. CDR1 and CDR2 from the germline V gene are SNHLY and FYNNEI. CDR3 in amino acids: CATLQSSYNSPLHF. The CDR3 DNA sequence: TGTGCCACCCTCCAGAGCTCCTATAATTCACCCCTCCACTTT.

The CDR3 bases are TGTGCCATCAGCCCCGGACAGGTCGATCAGCCCCAGCATTTT. Translated: CAISPGQVDQPQHF. The chain recombines TRBV10-3 with TRBJ1-5; 7 bases align to TRBD1. The CDR3 loop spans 14 amino acids. Germline CDR1 ENHRY, CDR2 SYGVKD. The V and J ends lost 6 bases and 5 bases, in that order; junction bases with no gene match: 7.

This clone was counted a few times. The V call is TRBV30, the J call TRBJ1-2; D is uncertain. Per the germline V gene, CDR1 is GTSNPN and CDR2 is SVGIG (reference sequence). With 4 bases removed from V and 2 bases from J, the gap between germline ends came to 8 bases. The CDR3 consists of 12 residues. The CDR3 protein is CAWKSGNYGYTF. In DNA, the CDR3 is TGTGCCTGGAAGAGTGGAAACTATGGCTACACCTTC. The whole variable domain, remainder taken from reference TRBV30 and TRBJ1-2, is SQTIHQWPATLVQPVGSPLSLECTVEGTSNPNLYWYRQAAGRGLQLLFYSVGIGQISSEVPQNLSASRPQDRQFILSSKKLLLSDSGFYLCAWKSGNYGYTFGSGTRLTVV.

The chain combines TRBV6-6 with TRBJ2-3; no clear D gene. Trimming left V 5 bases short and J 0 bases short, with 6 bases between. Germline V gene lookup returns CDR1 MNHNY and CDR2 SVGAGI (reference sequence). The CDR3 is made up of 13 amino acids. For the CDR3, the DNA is TGTGCCAGCAGTCAGACTAGCACAGATACGCAGTATTTT. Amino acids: CASSQTSTDTQYF.

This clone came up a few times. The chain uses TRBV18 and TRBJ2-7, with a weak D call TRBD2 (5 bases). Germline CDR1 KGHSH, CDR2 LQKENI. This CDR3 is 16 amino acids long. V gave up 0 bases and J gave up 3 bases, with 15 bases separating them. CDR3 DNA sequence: TGTGCCAGCTCACCACCTCTCTCGCTAGGGAGCTACGAGCAGTACTTC. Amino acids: CASSPPLSLGSYEQYF.

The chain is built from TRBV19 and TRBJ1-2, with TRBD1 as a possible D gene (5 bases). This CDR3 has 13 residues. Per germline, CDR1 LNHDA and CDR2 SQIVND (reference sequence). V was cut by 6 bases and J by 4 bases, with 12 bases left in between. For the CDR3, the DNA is TGTGCCAGTAGGAATCAGGGTGTCTATGGCTACACCTTC. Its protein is CASRNQGVYGYTF.

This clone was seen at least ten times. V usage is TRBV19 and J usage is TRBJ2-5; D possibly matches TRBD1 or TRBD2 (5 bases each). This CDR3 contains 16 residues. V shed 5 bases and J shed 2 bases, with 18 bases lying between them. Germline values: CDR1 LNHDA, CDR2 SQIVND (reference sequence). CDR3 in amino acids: CASSLLPPGPQETQYF. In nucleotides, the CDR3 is TGTGCCAGTAGTCTACTCCCCCCGGGACCTCAAGAGACCCAGTACTTC.

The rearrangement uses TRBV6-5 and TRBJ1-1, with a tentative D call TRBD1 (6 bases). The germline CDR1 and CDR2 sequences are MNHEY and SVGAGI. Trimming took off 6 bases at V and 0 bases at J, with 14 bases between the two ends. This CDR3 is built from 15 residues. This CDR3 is CASRLQGNMNTEAFF. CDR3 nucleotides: TGTGCCAGCAGGTTACAGGGAAACATGAACACTGAAGCTTTCTTT.

The CDR3 region is CASSLMTSGAFWEQYF. CDR3 bases: TGCGCCAGCAGCCTCATGACTAGCGGGGCCTTTTGGGAGCAGTACTTC. This rearrangement joins TRBV4-1 to TRBJ2-7; 11 bases map to TRBD2. Germline V gene sequence: CDR1 MGHRA, CDR2 YSYEKL. J gave up 7 bases and V 4 bases, and 12 bases lay outside the gene matches. This CDR3 is 16 amino acids long.

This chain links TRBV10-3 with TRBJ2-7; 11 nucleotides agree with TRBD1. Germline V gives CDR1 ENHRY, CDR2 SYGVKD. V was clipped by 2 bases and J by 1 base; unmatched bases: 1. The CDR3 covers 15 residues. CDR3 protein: CAISEGTGGSYEQYF. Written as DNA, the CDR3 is TGTGCCATCAGTGAGGGGACAGGGGGTTCCTACGAGCAGTACTTC.

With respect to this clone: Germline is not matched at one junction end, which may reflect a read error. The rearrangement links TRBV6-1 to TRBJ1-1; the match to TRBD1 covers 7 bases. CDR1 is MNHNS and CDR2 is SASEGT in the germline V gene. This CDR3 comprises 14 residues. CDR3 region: CAISGSGAGGVGLF. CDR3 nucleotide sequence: TGTGCCATCAGCGGTAGTGGAGCAGGGGGAGTCGGACTGTTC.